This TCR beta chain was observed in a study of CD8 T cells in Susac syndrome (dated by TCRdb to about 2019). Broadly, across the study: Repertoire sequencing was used to test whether CD8+ T cell activation and differentiation in Susac syndrome was antigen driven. General study outcomes and caveats: The study acknowledged that relatively few individuals were included in the TCR sequencing and HLA analysis.

Notes on this clonotype: The antigen this receptor binds is unknown. Per-base quality was not reported, and no clone a single base away is much larger than it.

RNA was extracted using the RNeasy kit, and roughly 0.5 to 1 microgram was reverse transcribed with random hexamers. TCR beta CDR3 regions were amplified with the immunoSEQ multiplex PCR assay covering 54 Vbeta and 13 Jbeta segments. Bias from PCR amplification was corrected by using a synthetic template baseline for primer optimization and for computational correction. On the authors' methods: Reads were annotated to V, D and J genes according to IMGT and were analyzed with immunoSEQ Analyzer, with only productive sequences retained. Clonality was calculated as one minus the Shannon entropy normalized by log2 of the number of productive unique sequences. For each patient and control, public and private clones were evaluated among the 100 most prevalent clones. Clones were defined as Susac-specific if absent from the healthy and MS cohorts, from some 1,000 published viral clones and from other ImmuneACCESS disease sequences. TCRdb took the public reads, trimmed them with fastp at Q25, ran MiXCR for clone calling and kept in-frame beta chains. Each CDR3 protein gets just one entry, which takes the most common genes and DNA from the rows behind it. The V and J calls were determined by TCRdb, not by the authors. Recorded for this sample are about 180,000 distinct CDR3 sequences; around 95% of them occurred a single time. The ten largest make up 0.093% of the sample.

High-throughput TCR beta sequencing profiled peripheral blood CD8+ and CD4+ T cells from healthy donors, Susac syndrome patients and multiple sclerosis patients. The multiple sclerosis controls were treatment-naive patients whose relapsing-remitting disease, either stable or active, fulfilled the revised McDonald criteria. CD8+ TEMRA cells were enriched by FACS, while bulk CD8+ and CD4+ T cells were purified by magnetic negative isolation. Blood was drawn into EDTA tubes, processed within 24 hours, and PBMCs were isolated by density gradient centrifugation. PBMCs intended for TCR sequencing were cryopreserved in liquid nitrogen and were subsequently thawed in a 37 degrees C water bath. Purity of sorted or isolated CD4+, CD8+ and CD8+ TEMRA cells was at least 90%. The germline V gene encodes CDR1 SNHLY and CDR2 FYNNEI. Trimming takes 5 bases from V and 4 bases from J, and the germline ends sit 14 bases apart. The cysteine opens and the phenylalanine closes a CDR3 of 14 amino acids. This entry keeps only the CDR3 DNA: 42 bases, framed from base 1.

Sequenced sample: CD4+ T cells from PBMCs. This sequence was found in a human donor with multiple sclerosis. The chain couples TRBV2 to TRBJ1-2; the best D guess is TRBD1, with 6 bases matching. For the CDR3, the sequence is CASSRDISGYGYTF. The nucleotides are TGTGCCAGCAGTCGGGACATTTCGGGCTATGGCTACACCTTC.